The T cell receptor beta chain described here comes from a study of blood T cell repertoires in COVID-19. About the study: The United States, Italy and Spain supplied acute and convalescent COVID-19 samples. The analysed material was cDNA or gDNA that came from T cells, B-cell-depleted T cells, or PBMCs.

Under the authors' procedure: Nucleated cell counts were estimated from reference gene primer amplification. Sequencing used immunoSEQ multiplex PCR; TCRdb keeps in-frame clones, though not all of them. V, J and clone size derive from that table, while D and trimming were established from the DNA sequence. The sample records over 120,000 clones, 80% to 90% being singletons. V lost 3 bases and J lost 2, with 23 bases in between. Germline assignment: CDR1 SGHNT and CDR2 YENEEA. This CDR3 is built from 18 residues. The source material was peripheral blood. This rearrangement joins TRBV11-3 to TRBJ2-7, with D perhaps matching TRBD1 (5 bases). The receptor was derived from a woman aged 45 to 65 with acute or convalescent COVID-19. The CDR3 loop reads CASSLLGTGFKQTYEQYF. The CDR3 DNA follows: TGTGCCAGCAGCTTGTTGGGTACAGGCTTTAAGCAAACCTACGAGCAGTACTTC.